This T cell receptor beta chain was identified in a study of T cells after yellow fever vaccination. Germline CDR1 and CDR2: SGHTS and YDEGEE. CDR3 length: 12 amino acids. V trimming: 3 bases; J trimming: 6 bases; junction bases outside the gene matches: 0. This clonotype was found a few times. TCR cDNA, made by 5'RACE template switching, carried an added universal primer site and UMIs. TCRdb analysed the 5' RACE reads with MiXCR anew, one entry per CDR3 protein. The data contain approximately 300,000 distinct CDR3 sequences, about 11% of them singletons. The receptor was isolated from a man aged 18 to 30 who received the YFV17D yellow fever vaccine. The sample consisted of CD4+ T cells sorted from PBMCs, taken 45 days after the yellow fever booster vaccination. The chain couples TRBV5-8 to TRBJ2-7; TRBD1 agrees at 10 bases. The CDR3 DNA sequence: TGTGCCAGCAGCTGGACAGGGGGCGAGCAGTACTTC. Protein: CASSWTGGEQYF.